A single sample gave rise to the 13 T cell receptor beta chains below, sequenced in a study of OX40 agonist ivuxolimab in advanced cancers. Clones were sequenced by immunoSEQ multiplex PCR, and TCRdb holds only the in-frame ones, with some missing. The repertoire holds 60,000 to 75,000 clones, with 84% as singletons. This sample comprised CD4+ or CD8+ T cells sorted from blood, obtained in a trial of the OX40 agonist ivuxolimab. Receptors originate from an adult with an advanced solid tumor such as melanoma, head and neck, liver or kidney cancer.

V is TRBV10-3 and J is TRBJ2-7, with 7 bases aligning to TRBD1. This CDR3 comprises 12 residues. Trimming removed 5 bases from V and 5 bases from J; junction bases left unmatched: 3. The germline gives CDR1 ENHRY, CDR2 SYGVKD. CDR3 DNA sequence: TGTGCCATCAGTAAACAGGGGAACGAGCAGTACTTC. Its protein is CAISKQGNEQYF.

The chain combines TRBV6-5 with TRBJ1-1; D gene ambiguous. The length of the CDR3 is 14 residues. Germline V gene sequence: CDR1 MNHEY, CDR2 SVGAGI. Deletions cut 5 bases from V and 2 bases from J, with 12 bases between. CDR3: CASSPPSRNTEAFF. The CDR3 region has the DNA TGTGCCAGCAGTCCCCCCTCGAGAAACACTGAAGCTTTCTTT.

The J gene is TRBJ1-1, the V gene TRBV7-9; a weak D match, TRBD1 (5 bases). This CDR3 contains 17 residues. The germline gives CDR1 SEHNR, CDR2 FQNEAQ (reference sequence). Trimming shortened V by 0 bases and J by 1 base, and 15 bases separated the two germline ends. In DNA, the CDR3 is TGTGCCAGCAGCTTAGCGGGACGGGACGGAGAGAACACTGAAGCTTTCTTT. Protein sequence: CASSLAGRDGENTEAFF.

The chain combines TRBV7-3 with TRBJ2-1; no reliable D call. V gave up 6 bases and J gave up 0 bases, with 9 bases separating them. CDR3 size: 14 residues. Germline loops: CDR1 SGHTA, CDR2 FQGTGA. DNA of the CDR3: TGTGCCAGCAGTCCGGCCCGCTCCTACAATGAGCAGTTCTTC. Protein: CASSPARSYNEQFF.

V is TRBV2 and J is TRBJ2-1; no firm D call. Germline V gene lookup returns CDR1 SNHLY and CDR2 FYNNEI. Trimming took 5 bases from V and 7 from J, leaving 18 bases between them. This CDR3 has 15 residues. CDR3 DNA sequence: TGTGCCAGCAGTTTTTCCTCCTTGCCCAGTAATGAGCAGTTCTTC. It is translated as CASSFSSLPSNEQFF. The full variable domain, with the rest looked up from reference TRBV2 and TRBJ2-1, is EPEVTQTPSHQVTQMGQEVILRCVPISNHLYFYWYRQILGQKVEFLVSFYNNEISEKSEIFDDQFSVERPDGSNFTLKIRSTKLEDSAMYFCASSFSSLPSNEQFFGPGTRLTVL.

The chain links TRBV4-2 to TRBJ2-7; D gene uncertain. V lost 2 bases and J 0 bases, leaving 11 bases between the germline ends. The CDR3 has 15 residues. Germline CDR1 LGHNA, CDR2 YNFKEQ. CDR3 amino acids: CASSQQTGPSYEQYF. For the CDR3, the DNA is TGTGCCAGCAGCCAACAAACCGGGCCCTCCTACGAGCAGTACTTC.

The CDR3 sequence is CAVAGSGNTIYF. CDR3 in DNA: TGTGCCGTCGCAGGGTCGGGAAACACCATATATTTT. The V call is TRBV28, the J call TRBJ1-3, with D tentatively TRBD1 (5 bases). V lost 11 bases and J 4 bases, leaving 12 bases between the germline ends. CDR3 size: 12 residues. The V gene's germline CDR1 is MDHEN and CDR2 SYDVKM.

The V gene is TRBV25-1, the J gene TRBJ2-7; D not certain. Germline assignment: CDR1 MGHDK and CDR2 SYGVNS. CDR3 length: 13 residues. V dropped 7 bases and J dropped 5 bases, with 15 bases sitting between them. CDR3 DNA sequence: TGTGCCAGCACCCAAAACAATATCCACGAGCAGTACTTC. Its translation: CASTQNNIHEQYF.

V usage is TRBV2 and J usage is TRBJ2-7, with D possibly TRBD2 on 6 matching bases. Trimming removed 3 bases from V and 13 bases from J, with 31 bases in between. The CDR3 sequence is 17 residues long. Germline CDR1 reads SNHLY; CDR2 reads FYNNEI. CDR3 region: CASSDRGRGMGTALNYF. CDR3 DNA sequence: TGTGCCAGCAGTGATAGGGGCCGCGGGATGGGAACCGCCCTTAACTACTTC.

This chain uses TRBV6-5 with TRBJ2-3; 7 bases match TRBD2. J gave up 6 bases and V 6 bases, and 6 bases lay outside the gene matches. Germline-derived CDR1 and CDR2 are MNHEY and SVGAGI. CDR3 length: 13 residues. The CDR3 nucleotides read TGTGCCAGCAGGAGGACTAGTACGGATACGCAGTATTTT. Its protein is CASRRTSTDTQYF.

The V gene is TRBV5-5, the J gene TRBJ1-2; TRBD1 matches at 8 bases. J gave up 1 base and V 4 bases, and 3 bases lay outside the gene matches. Germline V gives CDR1 SGHKS, CDR2 YYEKEE (reference sequence). The CDR3 has 14 residues. The CDR3 loop is CASSLGQDNYGYTF. CDR3 coding DNA: TGTGCCAGCAGCCTGGGACAGGATAACTATGGCTACACCTTC.

The chain couples TRBV18 to TRBJ1-5; D is unclear. CDR3 size: 13 residues. Trimming removed 4 bases at V and 5 bases at J, with 9 bases between. Germline assignment: CDR1 KGHSH and CDR2 LQKENI. The CDR3 DNA reads TGTGCCAGCTCACTCTTAAGGGATCAGCCCCAGCATTTT. This translates into CASSLLRDQPQHF. The full variable domain, in which reference TRBV18 and TRBJ1-5 provide the parts outside the CDR3, is NAGVMQNPRHLVRRRGQEARLRCSPMKGHSHVYWYRQLPEEGLKFMVYLQKENIIDESGMPKERFSAEFPKEGPSILRIQQVVRGDSAAYFCASSLLRDQPQHFGDGTRLSIL.

The chain combines TRBV5-1 with TRBJ1-2; the match to TRBD1 covers 7 bases. J was trimmed by 6 bases and V by 4 bases; bases with no gene match: 3. The CDR3 runs to 12 residues. CDR1 and CDR2 from the germline V gene are SGHRS and YFSETQ. CDR3 DNA: TGCGCCAGCAGCACAGACAGGGATGGCTACACCTTC. Amino acid sequence: CASSTDRDGYTF.